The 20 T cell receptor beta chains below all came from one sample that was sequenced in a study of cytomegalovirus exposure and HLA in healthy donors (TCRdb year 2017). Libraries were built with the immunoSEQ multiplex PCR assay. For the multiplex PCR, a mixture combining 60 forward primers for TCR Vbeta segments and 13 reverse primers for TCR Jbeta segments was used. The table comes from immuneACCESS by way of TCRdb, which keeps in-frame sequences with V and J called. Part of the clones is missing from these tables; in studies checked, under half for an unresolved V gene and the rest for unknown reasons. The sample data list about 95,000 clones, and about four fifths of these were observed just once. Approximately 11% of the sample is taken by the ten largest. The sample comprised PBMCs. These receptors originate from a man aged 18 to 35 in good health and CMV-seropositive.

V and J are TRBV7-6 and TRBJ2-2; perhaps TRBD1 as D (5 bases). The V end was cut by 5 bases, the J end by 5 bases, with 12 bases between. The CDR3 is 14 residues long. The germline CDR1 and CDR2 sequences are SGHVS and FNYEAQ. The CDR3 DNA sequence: TGTGCCAGCAGCCTAGGGGCAGGGACCGGGGAGCTGTTTTTT. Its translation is CASSLGAGTGELFF.

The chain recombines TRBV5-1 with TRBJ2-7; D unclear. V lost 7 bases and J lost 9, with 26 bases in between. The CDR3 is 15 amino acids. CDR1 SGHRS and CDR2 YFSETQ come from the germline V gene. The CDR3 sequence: CASGSRRDLGLVQYF. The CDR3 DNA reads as TGCGCCAGCGGCTCCCGGCGAGACCTAGGCCTTGTGCAGTACTTC.

CDR3 sequence reads: CAWSTGFSGNTIYF. CDR3 DNA: TGTGCCTGGAGTACAGGGTTCTCTGGAAACACCATATATTTT. V and J are TRBV30 and TRBJ1-3, with D maybe TRBD1 (6 bases). V was shortened by 2 bases and J by 0 bases, with 8 bases between the two germline ends. From germline, CDR1 is GTSNPN and CDR2 SVGIG (reference sequence). CDR3 size: 14 residues.

CDR3 loop: CAWSRAGALYEQYF. The CDR3 nucleotides read TGTGCCTGGAGTAGGGCAGGGGCACTATACGAGCAGTACTTC. This sequence joins TRBV30 and TRBJ2-7, with TRBD1 as a possible D gene (6 bases). CDR3 length: 14 amino acids. Germline values: CDR1 GTSNPN, CDR2 SVGIG (reference sequence). V was pared by 2 bases and J by 4 bases, with 15 bases between.

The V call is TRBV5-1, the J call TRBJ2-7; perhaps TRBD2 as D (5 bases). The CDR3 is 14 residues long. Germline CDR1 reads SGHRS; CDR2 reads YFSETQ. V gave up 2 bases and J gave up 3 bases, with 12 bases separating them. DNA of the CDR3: TGCGCCAGCAGCTTTGGAGGAGAGGGCTACGAGCAGTACTTC. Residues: CASSFGGEGYEQYF.

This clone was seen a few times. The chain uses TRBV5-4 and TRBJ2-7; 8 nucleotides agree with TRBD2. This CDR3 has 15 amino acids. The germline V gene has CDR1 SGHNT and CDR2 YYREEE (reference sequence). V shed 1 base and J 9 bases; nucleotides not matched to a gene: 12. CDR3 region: CASSLSAGLGRRQYF. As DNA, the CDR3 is TGTGCCAGCAGCTTGAGCGCGGGACTAGGAAGGCGGCAGTACTTC.

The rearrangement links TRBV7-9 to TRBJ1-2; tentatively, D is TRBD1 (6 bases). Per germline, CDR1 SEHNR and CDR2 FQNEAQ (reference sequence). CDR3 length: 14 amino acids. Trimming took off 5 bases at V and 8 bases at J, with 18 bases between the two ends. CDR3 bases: TGTGCCAGCAGCCCAGGGGACCTATTCCTCGGCTACACCTTC. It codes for CASSPGDLFLGYTF.

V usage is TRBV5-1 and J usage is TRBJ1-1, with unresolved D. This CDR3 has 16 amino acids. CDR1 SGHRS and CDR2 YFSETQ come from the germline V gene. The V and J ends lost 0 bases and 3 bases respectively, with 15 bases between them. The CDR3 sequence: CASSLGARRLDTEAFF. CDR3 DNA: TGCGCCAGCAGCTTGGGGGCCAGGAGGCTAGACACTGAAGCTTTCTTT. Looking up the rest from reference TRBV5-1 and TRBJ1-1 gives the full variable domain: KAGVTQTPRYLIKTRGQQVTLSCSPISGHRSVSWYQQTPGQGLQFLFEYFSETQRNKGNFPGRFSGRQFSNSRSEMNVSTLELGDSALYLCASSLGARRLDTEAFFGQGTRLTVV.

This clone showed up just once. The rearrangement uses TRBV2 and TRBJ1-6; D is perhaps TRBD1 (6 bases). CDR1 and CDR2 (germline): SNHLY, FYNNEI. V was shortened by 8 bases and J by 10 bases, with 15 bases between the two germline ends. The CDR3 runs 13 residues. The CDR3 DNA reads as TGTGCCAGCGGGGGGGGGCTCGGGTCACCCCTCCACTTT. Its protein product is CASGGGLGSPLHF. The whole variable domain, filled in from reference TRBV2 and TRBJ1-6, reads EPEVTQTPSHQVTQMGQEVILRCVPISNHLYFYWYRQILGQKVEFLVSFYNNEISEKSEIFDDQFSVERPDGSNFTLKIRSTKLEDSAMYFCASGGGLGSPLHFGNGTRLTVT.

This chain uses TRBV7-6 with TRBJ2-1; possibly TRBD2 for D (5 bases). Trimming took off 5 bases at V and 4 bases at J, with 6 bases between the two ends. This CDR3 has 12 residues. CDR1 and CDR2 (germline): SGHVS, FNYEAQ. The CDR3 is CASSPGYNEQFF. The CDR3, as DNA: TGTGCCAGCAGCCCGGGATACAATGAGCAGTTCTTC.

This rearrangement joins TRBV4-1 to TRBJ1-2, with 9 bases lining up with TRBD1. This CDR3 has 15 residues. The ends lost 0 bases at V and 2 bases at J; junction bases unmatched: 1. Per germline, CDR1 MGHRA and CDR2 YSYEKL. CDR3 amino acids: CASSQEDRGNYGYTF. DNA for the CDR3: TGCGCCAGCAGCCAAGAAGACAGGGGGAACTATGGCTACACCTTC.

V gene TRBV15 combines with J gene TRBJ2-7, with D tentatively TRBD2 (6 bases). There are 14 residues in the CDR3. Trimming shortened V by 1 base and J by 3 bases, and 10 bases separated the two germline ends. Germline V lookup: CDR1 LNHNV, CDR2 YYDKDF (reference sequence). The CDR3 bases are TGTGCCACCAGCAGAGTAGTGGGGGGCTACGAGCAGTACTTC. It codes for CATSRVVGGYEQYF.

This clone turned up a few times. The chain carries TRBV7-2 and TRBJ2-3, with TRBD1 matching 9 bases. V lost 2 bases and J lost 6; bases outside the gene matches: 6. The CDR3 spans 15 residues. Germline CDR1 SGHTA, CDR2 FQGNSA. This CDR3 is CASSLSETGGDTQYF. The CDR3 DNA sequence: TGTGCCAGCAGCTTATCAGAGACAGGGGGTGATACGCAGTATTTT. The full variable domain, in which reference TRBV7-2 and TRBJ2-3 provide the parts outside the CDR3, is GAGVSQSPSNKVTEKGKDVELRCDPISGHTALYWYRQSLGQGLEFLIYFQGNSAPDKSGLPSDRFSAERTGGSVSTLTIQRTQQEDSAVYLCASSLSETGGDTQYFGPGTRLTVL.

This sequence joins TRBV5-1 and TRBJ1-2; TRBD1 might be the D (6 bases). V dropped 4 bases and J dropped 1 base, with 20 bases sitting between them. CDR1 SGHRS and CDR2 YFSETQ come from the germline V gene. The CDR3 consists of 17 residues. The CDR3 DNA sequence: TGCGCCAGCAGCGGGCACCCCAGGACAGATATTAACTATGGCTACACCTTC. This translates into CASSGHPRTDINYGYTF.

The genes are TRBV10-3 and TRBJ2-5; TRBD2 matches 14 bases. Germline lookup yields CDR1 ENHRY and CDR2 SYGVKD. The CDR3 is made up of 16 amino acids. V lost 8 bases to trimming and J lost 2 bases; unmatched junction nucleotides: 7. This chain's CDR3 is CAISGTSGGPQETQYF. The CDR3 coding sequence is TGTGCCATCTCCGGGACTAGCGGGGGCCCACAAGAGACCCAGTACTTC.

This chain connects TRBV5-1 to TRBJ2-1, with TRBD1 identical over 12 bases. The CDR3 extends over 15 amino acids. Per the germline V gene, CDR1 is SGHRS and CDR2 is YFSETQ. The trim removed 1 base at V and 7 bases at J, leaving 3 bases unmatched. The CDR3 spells CASSLRDRGRNEQFF. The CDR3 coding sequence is TGCGCCAGCAGCTTGCGGGACAGGGGGCGGAATGAGCAGTTCTTC.

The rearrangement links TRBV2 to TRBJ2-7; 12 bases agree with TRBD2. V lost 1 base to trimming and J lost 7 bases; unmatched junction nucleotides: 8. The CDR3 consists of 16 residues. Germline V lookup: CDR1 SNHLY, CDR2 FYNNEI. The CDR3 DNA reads TGTGCCAGCAGTGAAGTCGATCTAGCGGGGGGGCTAGAGCAGTACTTC. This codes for CASSEVDLAGGLEQYF.

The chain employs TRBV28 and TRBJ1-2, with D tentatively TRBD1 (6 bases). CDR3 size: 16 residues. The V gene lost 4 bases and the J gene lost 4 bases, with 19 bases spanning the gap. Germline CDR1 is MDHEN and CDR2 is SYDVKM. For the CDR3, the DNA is TGTGCCAGCAGTTCCGAATCCGGGACAACTGTCTATGGCTACACCTTC. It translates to CASSSESGTTVYGYTF.

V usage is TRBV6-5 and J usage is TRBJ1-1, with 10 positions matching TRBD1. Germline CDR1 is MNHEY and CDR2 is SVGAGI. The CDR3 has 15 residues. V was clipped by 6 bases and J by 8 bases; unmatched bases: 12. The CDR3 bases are TGTGCCAGCAGCCTAAATCCCGGGACAGGGGAAGAAGCTTTCTTT. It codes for CASSLNPGTGEEAFF.

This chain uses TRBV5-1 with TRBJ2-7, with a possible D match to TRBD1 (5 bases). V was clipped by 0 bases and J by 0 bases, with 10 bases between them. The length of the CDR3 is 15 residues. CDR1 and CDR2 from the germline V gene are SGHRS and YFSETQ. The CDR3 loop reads CASSLEQGSSYEQYF. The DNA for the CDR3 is TGCGCCAGCAGCTTGGAGCAGGGCAGCTCCTACGAGCAGTACTTC.